These T cell receptor beta chains were read from a single sample in a study of Ad26.COV2.S vaccination and SARS-CoV-2 variants. Assay used: immunoSEQ multiplex PCR; TCRdb lists only in-frame clones, some missing. The sample yields over 300,000 clones, 83% seen once. Sequencing was performed on peripheral blood, taken in a trial of Ad26.COV2.S vaccine versus placebo. These receptors originate from a person aged 18-60 years who received the Ad26.COV2.S COVID-19 vaccine or a placebo. CDR3s include the opening cysteine and the closing phenylalanine or tryptophan. A D gene is named only where the DNA matches it firmly. Clone size appears in some rows only: once, few, many, or a class for an expanded clone.

CDR3 protein,CDR3 DNA,V gene,D gene,clone size,J gene
CASSQAVPRTGELFF,TGTGCCAGCAGCCAGGCTGTTCCCAGAACCGGGGAGCTGTTTTTT,TRBV4-2,.,few,TRBJ2-2
CASSRVRKETQYF,TGTGCCAGCAGCCGCGTCAGGAAAGAGACCCAGTACTTC,TRBV7-2,.,.,TRBJ2-5
CASSQGVVPFF,TGTGCCAGCAGCCAAGGAGTAGTTCCCTTCTTC,TRBV3-1/TRBV3-2,.,.,TRBJ2-1
CASSLEGWGRYEQYF,TGTGCCAGCAGCCTAGAAGGGTGGGGTCGGTACGAGCAGTACTTC,TRBV28,.,.,TRBJ2-7
CASSEPGQGSYEQYF,TGTGCCAGCAGTGAACCGGGACAGGGGAGCTACGAGCAGTACTTC,TRBV6-1,TRBD1,.,TRBJ2-7
CASSVDQGHHQPQHF,TGTGCCAGCAGCGTAGATCAGGGACATCATCAGCCCCAGCATTTT,TRBV9,.,.,TRBJ1-5
CASSYGTGNSEQYF,TGTGCCAGCAGTTACGGGACAGGGAACTCCGAGCAGTACTTC,TRBV6-6,TRBD1,.,TRBJ2-7
CASSPRQISSSYNEQFF,TGTGCCAGCAGCCCGCGCCAAATTTCAAGCTCCTACAATGAGCAGTTCTTC,TRBV11-2,.,.,TRBJ2-1
CASRSGTAVQAFF,TGTGCCAGCAGGTCTGGGACAGCCGTACAAGCTTTCTTT,TRBV11-2,TRBD1,.,TRBJ1-1
CASSQDALVYEQYF,TGTGCCAGCAGCCAAGATGCGTTGGTCTACGAGCAGTACTTC,TRBV4-2,.,.,TRBJ2-7